This T cell receptor beta chain was observed in a study of OX40 agonist ivuxolimab in advanced cancers. Study background: Ivuxolimab, an agonistic anti-OX40 (CD134) antibody, was given to patients. In three patients, partial responses were observed, one with hepatocellular carcinoma and two with cutaneous melanoma. Dose-escalation patients were diagnosed with hepatocellular carcinoma, melanoma, renal cell cancer or head and neck cancer. Whole-study findings and limits: Doses of 0.1 to 3.0 mg/kg were accompanied by clonal expansion of CD4+ and CD8+ blood T cells by week 6.

Profiled with immunoSEQ multiplex PCR; TCRdb holds only in-frame clones, not every one. Of approximately 94,000 clones in the sample, around nine tenths were seen once. As for this clone: Its specificity is unknown.

This TCR came from an adult with an advanced solid tumor such as melanoma, head and neck, liver or kidney cancer. The sequenced sample was CD4+ or CD8+ T cells sorted from blood, obtained in a trial of the OX40 agonist ivuxolimab.

The CDR3 here is CAREQRLNEKLFF. As DNA, the CDR3 is TGTGCTAGAGAACAGCGTCTTAATGAAAAACTGTTTTTT. V gene TRBV12-5 combines with J gene TRBJ1-4; D ambiguous. Trimming cost V 9 bases and J 4 bases, with 12 bases left between them. This CDR3 contains 13 residues. The germline V gene encodes CDR1 LGHNT and CDR2 FRNRAP.